The clone carrying this TCR beta chain was found a few times. Its antigen is unknown. The length of the CDR3 is 14 residues. V gave up 0 bases and J gave up 1 base, with 7 bases separating them. Germline V gene lookup returns CDR1 SGHRS and CDR2 YFSETQ. Overall study results and limits: Tumor memory CD4+ T cell TCR gene usage was found to cluster with blood and lymph node memory CD4+ cells and with lymph node naive CD4+ cells. Tumor-infiltrating Treg TCR alpha and beta sequences overlapped most with tumor naive CD4+ T cells, then blood naive.

Semi-nested PCR with Nested Universal Primer A followed constant-region reverse priming of full-length variable regions. One entry per CDR3 protein results from TCRdb running MiXCR on the 5' RACE reads. The table includes roughly 56,000 distinct CDR3 sequences, nearly 30% detected once. Input material: tumor-infiltrating naive CD4+ T cells sorted from the breast tumor. As for subset: naive CD4+ T cells, CD4+CD45RA+CD25-. The chain has TRBV5-1 and TRBJ1-1; D gene unclear. The receptor's source is a female donor with breast cancer. CDR3 DNA sequence: TGCGCCAGCAGCTTGGATCCGGGGAACACTGAAGCTTTCTTT. Amino acid sequence: CASSLDPGNTEAFF.